This TCR beta chain emerged from a study of T cell responses to AZD1222 COVID-19 vaccine (dated by TCRdb to about 2021). Background on the whole study: A total of about 240 trial participants underwent TCR sequencing, of whom some 210 received two doses of AZD1222 and some 26 received two doses of the MenACWY control vaccine. Trial participants were enrolled by age into subgroups of 18-55, 56-69 and 70-plus years, and around 150, 29 and 61 TCR-sequenced participants, respectively, were included in these subgroups.

General conclusions and limits of the study: In the small 56-69-year group, the increase in depth fell short of significance, most likely because of low power. Conclusions about previously exposed vaccinees were limited because only six or seven AZD1222 recipients were SARS-CoV-2 seropositive at baseline. Participants were mostly white British, with more females than males. The authors suggested clonal diversity may have been underestimated. Nearly half of unique spike-specific TCRs reportedly recognized epitopes outside regions mutated in the B.1.351 and B.1.1.7 variants. Because no day 14 peak-response samples were available, repertoires were characterized only after the peak T cell response. After two AZD1222 doses, both the breadth and the depth of spike-specific TCRs were significantly higher than at day 0 and than in MenACWY recipients. The whole spike protein was spanned by vaccine-associated CD4 TCRs, and dominant responses were seen in regions 160-218 and 743-854.

The CDR3 regions of human TCRbeta chains were analyzed by immunosequencing. In the source study's methods: Repertoire TCRs were matched against a reference library of SARS-CoV-2-specific TCRs generated with the MIRA antigen-specificity platform. Breadth was defined as the fraction of unique TCRs that were SARS-CoV-2-associated. Depth was defined as the fraction of total T cells that were SARS-CoV-2-associated. Using the MIRA data, every spike-specific TCR was mapped to the spike region that the TCR reacted to and assigned to either a CD4 or a CD8 class. Log10-transformed breadth and depth values were compared by one-way ANOVA with Sidak's multiple comparisons tests. The table was pulled from immuneACCESS by TCRdb, which kept in-frame rearrangements only. Such tables lose some clones; where checked, under half of the loss comes from unresolved V genes, and the rest has no known cause. The V and J calls and the clone size are those of that table, but D and trimming were determined from the DNA. Across this sample there are about 140,000 clones, with 85% to 95% seen only once. The ten most abundant clones make up around 3.5% of the sample.

Turning to this clone: No antigen is known for it. No base quality values were provided; no much bigger clone lies one nucleotide off.

The time point label for this specimen denotes: about 28 days (+/-7) after the second vaccine dose. AZD1222 recipients given second doses at about 4 weeks or at about 12 weeks were pooled, since spike-specific TCR depth and breadth were not found to differ between the two schedules. The vaccinee samples were drawn from two UK trials, COV001 and COV002, one of which was a single-blind randomized controlled phase 2/3 trial testing AZD1222 (ChAdOx1 nCoV-19) in healthy adults. For TCRbeta chain sequencing, PBMC samples from trial participants were taken at day 0 and at day 28 after the second dose. The sequencing here drew on peripheral blood, taken 28 days after the second AZD1222 dose. This receptor was identified in an adult who received the AZD1222 COVID-19 vaccine.

The CDR3 region: CASSSATGFAPDTQYF. The nucleotide sequence is TGTGCCAGCAGCTCAGCAACTGGGTTTGCCCCAGATACGCAGTATTTT. The chain is assembled from TRBV7-6 and TRBJ2-3; the D gene remains uncertain. As encoded in the germline V gene, CDR1 is SGHVS while CDR2 is FNYEAQ. V is pared back by 4 bases and J by 4 bases, with 18 bases lying between the germline termini. Inclusive of the bounding cysteine and phenylalanine, the CDR3 is 16 residues long. Just the 48-base CDR3 DNA is kept, in frame starting at base 1.